This TCR beta chain originates from a study of shared clonotypes between healthy human individuals. Assay: immunoSEQ multiplex PCR; the TCRdb copy retains only in-frame clones and omits some. The sample holds roughly 1.4 million clones, approximately 98.5% seen once. Trimming removed 5 bases at V and 1 base at J, with 6 bases between. CDR1 and CDR2 (germline): SGHTA, FQGTGA. The CDR3 extends over 14 amino acids. This TCR derives from a man aged 25 to 45 in good health. This chain uses TRBV7-3 with TRBJ2-6, with D unresolved. The source material was naive CD4+ T cells sorted from blood. Sample subset: CD45RA+ positively selected. For the CDR3, the DNA is TGTGCCAGCAGCCCTGTATCTGGGGCCAACGTCCTGACTTTC. It is translated as CASSPVSGANVLTF.